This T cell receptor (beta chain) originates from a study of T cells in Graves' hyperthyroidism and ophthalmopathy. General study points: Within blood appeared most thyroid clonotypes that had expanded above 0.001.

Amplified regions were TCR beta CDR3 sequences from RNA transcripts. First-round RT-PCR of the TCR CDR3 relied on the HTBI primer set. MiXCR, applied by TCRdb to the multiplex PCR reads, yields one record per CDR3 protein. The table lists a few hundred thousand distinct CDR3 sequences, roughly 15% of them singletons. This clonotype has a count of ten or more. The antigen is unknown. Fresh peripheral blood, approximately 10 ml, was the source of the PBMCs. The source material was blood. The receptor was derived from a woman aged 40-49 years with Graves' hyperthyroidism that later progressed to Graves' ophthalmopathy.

The CDR3 DNA sequence: TGTGCCAGCAGGACTAGGCCCGGGGAGACCCAGTACTTC. It specifies CASRTRPGETQYF. The rearrangement uses TRBV2 and TRBJ2-5, with a tentative D call TRBD2 (6 bases). The V end was cut by 6 bases, the J end by 5 bases, with 13 bases between. The germline V gene has CDR1 SNHLY and CDR2 FYNNEI. The CDR3 extends over 13 amino acids.